The clone carrying this T cell receptor (beta chain) was observed a few times. No antigen is known for it. PCR involved 60 Vbeta and 13 Jbeta primers. TCRdb's copy holds only in-frame clones and misses some; the assay was immunoSEQ multiplex PCR. Seen here are around 150,000 clones, about 80% observed once, and the top ten hold roughly 4.7%. Germline values: CDR1 MNHEY, CDR2 SVGAGI. The ends were cut back, 2 bases at V and 5 bases at J, with 9 bases in the middle. The CDR3 spans 13 residues. Healthy bone marrow donors made up the donors. The data derive from a study of cytomegalovirus exposure and HLA in healthy donors. Points from the study as a whole: In a later analysis, a missense DCLRE1C variant was linked to TCR beta V- and J-gene trimming. One later analysis reportedly identified an Asian-associated ancestry cluster that showed fewer N-insertions than the approximately 700-donor mean. In vitro experiments confirmed that a few CMV-associated chains were specific for CMV antigens.

The source is a male donor in good health and CMV-seronegative. The specimen sequenced was PBMCs. The chain combines TRBV6-5 with TRBJ1-2, with D hard to call. CDR3 bases: TGTGCCAGCAGTTACGTCCCGGGTTATGGCTACACCTTC. This encodes CASSYVPGYGYTF.